A selection of T cell receptor beta chains follows, all from one sample in a study of blood T cell repertoires in COVID-19. Data came from immunoSEQ multiplex PCR; TCRdb stores just in-frame clones and leaves some out. The data show about 280,000 clones, 89% seen once. The sequencing sample was made of peripheral blood. These receptors were collected from a middle-aged man with acute or convalescent COVID-19. The CDR3 runs from the conserved cysteine through the conserved F or W. The order of the fields is V gene, J gene, clone size, CDR3 length, D gene, CDR3 protein, CDR3 DNA. D genes are given only for firm matches. Some rows mark clone size as missing; the rest say once, few, many or name a class of expanded clone.

TRBV7-3	TRBJ2-5	-	13	-	CASSSQPEETQYF	TGTGCCAGCAGCTCCCAGCCGGAGGAGACCCAGTACTTC
TRBV30	TRBJ1-6	-	14	-	CAWSEPLFGSPLHF	TGTGCCTGGAGTGAGCCACTTTTTGGTTCACCCCTCCACTTT
TRBV5-4	TRBJ1-1	-	13	-	CASSFPPNTEAFF	TGTGCCAGCAGCTTCCCTCCGAACACTGAAGCTTTCTTT
TRBV10-3	TRBJ1-5	-	14	-	CAITPERGKEPQHF	TGTGCCATCACCCCGGAGAGGGGGAAGGAGCCCCAGCATTTT
TRBV5-1	TRBJ2-7	-	14	-	CASSTAYTVGEQYF	TGCGCCAGCAGCACGGCATACACGGTCGGGGAGCAGTACTTC
TRBV6-4	TRBJ2-5	-	13	-	CASSVRARETQYF	TGTGCCAGCAGTGTGAGGGCTCGGGAGACCCAGTACTTC
TRBV7-9	TRBJ2-4	-	14	-	CASSLETWGDIQYF	TGTGCCAGCAGCTTAGAAACTTGGGGGGACATTCAGTACTTC
TRBV2	TRBJ2-7	-	15	-	CASSERSRGSGEQYF	TGTGCCAGCAGTGAAAGGAGCAGGGGCTCGGGAGAGCAGTACTTC
TRBV18	TRBJ1-1	-	13	-	CASSANKNTEAFF	TGTGCCAGCTCAGCAAACAAGAACACTGAAGCTTTCTTT
TRBV9	TRBJ1-2	-	12	-	CASGRETYGYTF	TGTGCCAGCGGTAGGGAGACCTATGGCTACACCTTC
TRBV5-1	TRBJ1-4	-	14	TRBD1	CASSLGQGTEKLFF	TGCGCCAGCAGCTTGGGACAGGGAACTGAAAAACTGTTTTTT
TRBV7-3	TRBJ1-1	few	16	-	CASSLGGRGMNTEAFF	TGTGCCAGCAGCTTAGGAGGGAGAGGAATGAACACTGAAGCTTTCTTT
TRBV10-1	TRBJ2-3	-	16	-	CASSELGRGGTDTQYF	TGCGCCAGCAGTGAGTTAGGGCGGGGAGGCACAGATACGCAGTATTTT